This paragraph covers one T cell receptor (beta chain) sequence. Its specificity is unknown. The data were taken from a study of T-cell memory formation after mild COVID-19. The study, taken as a whole, reports: Several responding clones turned up in pre-infection memory, indicating that cross-reactive memory may have taken part. Clones that contracted from day 15 to 85 were balanced CD4/CD8, while later expanders leaned CD4+.

Germline lookup yields CDR1 DFQATT and CDR2 SNEGSKA (reference sequence). V lost 5 bases and J lost 2, with 13 bases in between. The CDR3 covers 13 residues. Using its own MiXCR run on the 5' RACE reads, TCRdb lists one record per CDR3 protein. The data contain about 170,000 distinct CDR3 sequences, approximately 13% of them singletons. The chain combines TRBV20-1 with TRBJ2-7; D might be TRBD1 (6 bases). The specimen was PBMCs or a T cell subset sorted from them (not recorded which). The receptor's source is a man in his late teens or twenties who had mild COVID-19 (a few samples of this study predate the infection). Cell type and time point are not known. The CDR3 here is CSASTGWPYEQYF. CDR3 nucleotides: TGCAGTGCTTCGACAGGCTGGCCCTACGAGCAGTACTTC.